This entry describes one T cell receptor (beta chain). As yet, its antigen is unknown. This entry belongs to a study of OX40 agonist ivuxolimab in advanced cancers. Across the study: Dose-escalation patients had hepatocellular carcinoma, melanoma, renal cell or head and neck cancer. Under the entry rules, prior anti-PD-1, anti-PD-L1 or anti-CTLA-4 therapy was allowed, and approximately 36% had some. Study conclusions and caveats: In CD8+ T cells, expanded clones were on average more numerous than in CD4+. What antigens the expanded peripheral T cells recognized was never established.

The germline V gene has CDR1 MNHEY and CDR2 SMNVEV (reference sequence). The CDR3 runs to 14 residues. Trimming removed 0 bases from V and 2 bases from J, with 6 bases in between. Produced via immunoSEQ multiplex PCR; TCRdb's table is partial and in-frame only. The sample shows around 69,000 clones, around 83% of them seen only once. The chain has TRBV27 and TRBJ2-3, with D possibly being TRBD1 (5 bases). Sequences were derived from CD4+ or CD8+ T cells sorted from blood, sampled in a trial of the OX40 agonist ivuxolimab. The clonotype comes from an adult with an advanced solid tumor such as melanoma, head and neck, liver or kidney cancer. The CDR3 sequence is CASSLSRATDTQYF. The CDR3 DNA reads TGTGCCAGCAGTTTATCCAGGGCCACAGATACGCAGTATTTT.